This T cell receptor beta chain stems from a study of T cells in Graves' hyperthyroidism and ophthalmopathy. Study-wide background: Once the initial diagnosis was made, peripheral blood was obtained before any treatment.

Exclusion of patients followed from uncontrolled infection, other autoimmune disease, pregnancy or lactation. TCR beta CDR3 region amplification was performed from RNA transcripts. Initially, a first-round RT-PCR of the TCR CDR3 employed the HTBI primer set. TCRdb re-derived calls from the multiplex PCR reads in MiXCR, one entry per CDR3 protein. The sample has about half a million distinct CDR3 sequences; roughly 22% are singletons. CDR3 length: 14 amino acids. The germline CDR1 and CDR2 sequences are MNHNS and SASEGT. J lost 4 bases, V lost 11 bases, and 11 bases had no gene match. The material sequenced was blood. The source of this sequence is a woman in her sixties or seventies with Graves' ophthalmopathy. The chain is built from TRBV6-1 and TRBJ2-7, with TRBD2 matching over 10 bases. CDR3 in amino acids: CAVPRLAGEYEQYF. CDR3 sequence (DNA): TGTGCCGTGCCCCGGCTAGCGGGAGAGTACGAGCAGTACTTC.